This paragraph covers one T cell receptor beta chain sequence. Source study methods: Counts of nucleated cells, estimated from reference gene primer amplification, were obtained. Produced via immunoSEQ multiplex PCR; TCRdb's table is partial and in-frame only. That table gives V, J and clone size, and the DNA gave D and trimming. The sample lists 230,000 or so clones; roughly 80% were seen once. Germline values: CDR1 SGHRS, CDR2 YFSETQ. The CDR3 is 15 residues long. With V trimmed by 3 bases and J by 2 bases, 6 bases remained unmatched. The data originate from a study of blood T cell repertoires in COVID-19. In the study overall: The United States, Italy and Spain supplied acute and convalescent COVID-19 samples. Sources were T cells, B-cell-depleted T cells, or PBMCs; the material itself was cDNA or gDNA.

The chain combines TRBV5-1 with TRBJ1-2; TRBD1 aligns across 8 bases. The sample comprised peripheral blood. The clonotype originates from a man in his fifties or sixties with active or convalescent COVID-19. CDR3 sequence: CASSSGTGGNYGYTF. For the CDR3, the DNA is TGCGCCAGCAGCTCCGGGACAGGAGGAAACTATGGCTACACCTTC.